This T cell receptor (beta chain) was retrieved from a study of CD8 T cells in ankylosing spondylitis. General observations from the study: It appeared that ankylosing spondylitis blood was characterized by a TCR beta motif of about eight highly homologous variants. A CD8+ phenotype characterized the disease-linked clones, which were relatively rare in peripheral blood. It was reported that disease-linked clones were significantly enriched in matched ankylosing spondylitis synovial fluid.

Using quantitative 5'-RACE with molecular barcodes, the authors made TCR beta libraries. MiXCR, applied by TCRdb to the 5' RACE reads, yields one record per CDR3 protein. Found here are 800,000 to 900,000 distinct CDR3 sequences, roughly 12% of them singletons; the top ten hold roughly 0.51%. As for this clonotype: Its antigen remains unknown.

Source material: blood, either unsorted or a sorted T cell fraction (not recorded which). The source is a male donor with ankylosing spondylitis.

CDR3 coding DNA: TGTGCCAGCAGCTTATCCGGGACAGGAAGCGAAAAACTGTTTTTT. Translating gives CASSLSGTGSEKLFF. The chain carries TRBV9 and TRBJ1-4, with 8 bases lining up with TRBD1. The CDR3 covers 15 residues. CDR1 SGDLS and CDR2 YYNGEE come from the germline V gene. Trimming at V came to 4 bases and at J to 8 bases, leaving 10 bases not matched to a gene.